Detailed here is one TCR beta chain. This clonotype was picked up many times. It lacks a known antigen. No base quality information exists; no much larger clone differs at one position. Per the germline V gene (reference sequence), MNHEY is the CDR1 and SMNVEV is the CDR2. CDR3 length: 12 amino acids, cysteine to phenylalanine. Solely the CDR3 DNA is kept, with 36 bases framed from the first base. A distance of 11 bases separates the germline ends of V and J, which lose 7 bases and 5 bases respectively. Preparation of the library involved multiplex PCR. The sequencer listed for this sample is Illumina HiSeq 4000. CDR3 regions were amplified by Arm-PCR with iRepertoire HTBI primers to construct TCR beta libraries. Gel purification was performed on PCR products prior to sequencing. As for how the authors treated the data: A total of fewer than 70 TRBV and approximately 13 TRBJ segments were identified across samples and were used for gene usage analysis of CDR3 amino acid clonotypes. COPE and FqMerger were used to merge the filtered high-quality paired reads into contigs. Contigs were aligned with BLAST to IMGT TRBV, TRBD and TRBJ reference genes, and CDR3 was defined per IMGT. Clonotypes above 0.1% frequency were classified as highly expanded clones. Repertoire diversity was measured by Shannon entropy, and V-J evenness by the Gini coefficient. A clonotype found in more than one individual was treated as public. TCRdb ran its own pipeline on the public reads, namely fastp trimming at Q25 and MiXCR clone calling, and kept in-frame beta chains. Merged by CDR3 protein, the rows form single entries marked with the most common genes and DNA. The V and J calls come from TCRdb's annotation, not from the publication. The sample data list a few hundred thousand distinct CDR3 sequences, and roughly 24% of these were observed just once. 25% to 30% of the sample comes from the top ten.

These data originate in a study of regulatory T cells in long-lasting Graves disease (dated by TCRdb to the early 2020s). Regarding the complete study: Persistent Graves' disease was defined as persistently positive TSH receptor autoantibodies together with antithyroid drug treatment for over 5 years. Persistent Graves' disease patients were compared with newly diagnosed Graves' disease patients by peripheral blood TCR sequencing and RNA sequencing. The study was conducted in China and was registered as a clinical trial. A total of about 35 samples underwent TCR sequencing, from roughly 13 patients with persistent Graves' disease and 20 patients with newly diagnosed Graves' disease. Antithyroid drugs had been taken for approximately 9.5 years on average by persistent Graves' disease patients in the clinical cohort.

Study-wide findings and limitations: Preferential use of TRBV28, TRBJ1-2 and TRBJ2-5 was observed in persistent disease, whereas TRBV20-1 and TRBJ2-1 were favored in newly diagnosed disease. Persistent patients shared more public clonotypes among themselves (around 2,800) than newly diagnosed patients did (over 900). Persistent Graves' disease patients showed lower TCR Shannon entropy and fewer highly expanded clones than newly diagnosed patients, suggesting clonal expansion. Because the primary lesion, thyroid tissue, could not be accessed, the study looked at peripheral blood alone. Sequencing and analysis were limited to the TCR beta chain. The authors acknowledged the small sample size as a limitation that may reduce accuracy.

In the paper's terms, the time point label means: persistent/refractory GD, antithyroid drugs over 5 years with positive TRAb. For both TCR sequencing and RNA sequencing, RNA was extracted from PBMCs in TRIzol. Graves' disease was diagnosed according to American Thyroid Association guidelines. The patients came from an endocrinology department in Xi'an, China. Each patient gave roughly 8.4 milliliters of peripheral blood, collected in an EDTA anticoagulant tube. PBMCs were isolated by Ficoll Paque Plus density gradient separation without further T cell sorting. An Agilent 2100 Bioanalyzer and agarose gel were used to check RNA quality, while a NanoDrop 2000 measured RNA concentration.

Sequenced material: peripheral blood mononuclear cells (PBMCs), taken when the disease was refractory, from a patient treated with antithyroid drugs. The rearranged chain carries TRBV27 and TRBJ1-2; there is no confident call for the D gene. The TCR was taken from a woman in her forties with Graves disease. Donor details come from another sample of the same person, matched by shared clones. CDR3 loop: CASKTDTYGYTF. The DNA is as follows: TGTGCCAGCAAGACCGATACATATGGCTACACCTTC.